The 21 T cell receptor beta chains presented below share a single source sample, sequenced in a study of blood T cell repertoires in COVID-19 (dated by TCRdb to 2018 to 2020). The method was the immunoSEQ multiplex PCR assay. TCRdb re-hosts the immuneACCESS table, in-frame sequences only. Its copies lack some clones; in the studies checked, an unresolved V gene accounts for under half of them, and the cause for the rest is not known. The sample contains 350,000 or so clones, around 87% of them found a single time. The ten largest clones take up 8% to 13% of the sample. Sequencing input: peripheral blood. The receptors were sampled from a woman in her twenties or thirties with COVID-19, enrolled during active disease.

To note about this clone: At one end the junction does not follow the germline gene, possibly because of a read error. The rearrangement links TRBV30 to TRBJ2-7; 7 nucleotides line up with TRBD2. The CDR3 is 13 residues long. Germline assignment: CDR1 GTSNPN and CDR2 SVGIG (reference sequence). CDR3 sequence (DNA): TGTGCCTGGAGTGTCAGGCTAGCGGAAAGTCCACACTTC. Its translation is CAWSVRLAESPHF.

V gene TRBV5-1 combines with J gene TRBJ2-7; 11 bases line up with TRBD2. The CDR3 sequence is 15 residues long. The ends lost 0 bases at V and 6 bases at J; junction bases unmatched: 5. Germline V gene sequence: CDR1 SGHRS, CDR2 YFSETQ. CDR3 DNA: TGCGCCAGCAGCTTGGAACTAGCGGGAGTTGGCGAGCAGTACTTC. This gives the protein CASSLELAGVGEQYF.

The rearrangement uses TRBV25-1 and TRBJ2-5; TRBD2 agrees at 9 bases. This CDR3 is 15 amino acids long. V lost 6 bases, J lost 2 bases, and 7 bases stayed unmatched. The germline CDR1 and CDR2 sequences are MGHDK and SYGVNS. As DNA, the CDR3 is TGTGCCAGCAGGGAGGGGCTAGCGGGACAAGAGACCCAGTACTTC. It is translated as CASREGLAGQETQYF. Full variable domain (remainder filled in from reference TRBV25-1 and TRBJ2-5): EADIYQTPRYLVIGTGKKITLECSQTMGHDKMYWYQQDPGMELHLIHYSYGVNSTEKGDLSSESTVSRIRTEHFPLTLESARPSHTSQYLCASREGLAGQETQYFGPGTRLLVL.

V usage is TRBV7-9 and J usage is TRBJ2-3; no clear D. CDR1 SEHNR and CDR2 FQNEAQ come from the germline V gene (reference sequence). V was pared by 2 bases and J by 6 bases, with 6 bases between. The CDR3 runs 12 residues. CDR3 in amino acids: CASSLYEDTQYF. DNA of the CDR3: TGTGCCAGCAGCTTATACGAGGATACGCAGTATTTT.

The V gene is TRBV13, the J gene TRBJ2-1; no definite D call. Germline V lookup: CDR1 PRHDT, CDR2 FYEKMQ (reference sequence). The CDR3 runs 11 residues. The V end lost 3 bases, the J end lost 15 bases, and 12 bases lay between the germline ends. The CDR3: CASSFRTVPFF. The CDR3 bases are TGTGCCAGCAGCTTCCGCACTGTTCCGTTCTTC.

V is TRBV18 and J is TRBJ2-3; 14 bases map to TRBD2. The CDR3 has 18 amino acids. V was clipped by 3 bases and J by 4 bases; unmatched bases: 9. Germline V gene data show CDR1 as KGHSH and CDR2 as LQKENI. The CDR3 region is CASSPKPGLAGVSDTQYF. The CDR3 region has the DNA TGTGCCAGCTCACCTAAACCGGGACTAGCGGGAGTGTCAGATACGCAGTATTTT.

CDR3: CASSPRTSGRGHTGELFF. The CDR3 nucleotides are TGTGCCAGCAGCCCCCGGACTAGCGGGAGGGGTCACACCGGGGAGCTGTTTTTT. The gene calls are TRBV7-9 and TRBJ2-2, with 15 bases identical to TRBD2. The CDR3 length is 18 residues. V lost 5 bases to trimming and J lost 3 bases; unmatched junction nucleotides: 7. CDR1 is SEHNR and CDR2 is FQNEAQ in the germline V gene (reference sequence). Complete variable domain (other parts from reference TRBV7-9 and TRBJ2-2): DTGVSQNPRHKITKRGQNVTFRCDPISEHNRLYWYRQTLGQGPEFLTYFQNEAQLEKSRLLSDRFSAERPKGSFSTLEIQRTEQGDSAMYLCASSPRTSGRGHTGELFFGEGSRLTVL.

V usage is TRBV7-2 and J usage is TRBJ2-3; 10 nucleotides align to TRBD1. V lost 2 bases, J lost 1 base, and 3 bases stayed unmatched. CDR1 SGHTA and CDR2 FQGNSA come from the germline V gene. There are 16 residues in the CDR3. CDR3 region: CASSLWDRGGTDTQYF. In nucleotides, the CDR3 is TGTGCCAGCAGCTTATGGGACAGGGGAGGCACAGATACGCAGTATTTT.

This clone was picked up one time. The gene calls are TRBV2 and TRBJ2-1; 7 positions agree with TRBD2. Trimming cost V 2 bases and J 2 bases; bases outside gene matches: 3. The CDR3 runs 15 residues. The V gene's germline CDR1 is SNHLY and CDR2 FYNNEI. The DNA of the CDR3 is TGTGCCAGCAGTGAATACGGGACTACCTACAATGAGCAGTTCTTC. Translating gives CASSEYGTTYNEQFF.

The CDR3 DNA reads as TGCGCCAGCAGCCCGACGCTTGGGAGGGGCTCTGGAAACACCATATATTTT. Protein: CASSPTLGRGSGNTIYF. The chain is built from TRBV5-1 and TRBJ1-3; D is possibly TRBD1 (5 bases). This CDR3 has 17 residues. Deletions cut 4 bases from V and 0 bases from J, with 17 bases between. Per germline, CDR1 SGHRS and CDR2 YFSETQ.

This chain joins TRBV7-9 and TRBJ1-2; D gene ambiguous. Looked up from germline, CDR1 is SEHNR and CDR2 is FQNEAQ (reference sequence). This CDR3 contains 15 residues. The V end was cut by 2 bases, the J end by 4 bases, with 14 bases between. The CDR3 sequence: CASSLITPGSYGYTF. The CDR3 bases are TGTGCCAGCAGCTTAATTACCCCAGGATCCTATGGCTACACCTTC.

The J gene is TRBJ1-6, the V gene TRBV19; a weak D match, TRBD1 (5 bases). The CDR3 consists of 15 residues. Trimming pared 10 bases from V and 8 bases from J, leaving 21 bases between. Germline CDR1 LNHDA, CDR2 SQIVND (reference sequence). CDR3 nucleotide sequence: TGTGCCACCTCCCCCTTGGGGCAGGGCCATTCACCCCTCCACTTT. Protein product: CATSPLGQGHSPLHF.

The gene calls are TRBV23-1 and TRBJ2-7; the D is unclear. TRBV23-1 is identified as an open reading frame with a role that is uncertain. The CDR3 totals 11 residues. V was pared by 6 bases and J by 3 bases, with 6 bases between. Here the CDR3 DNA reads TGCGCCAGCAGGCGGCTCTACGAGCAGTACTTC. It translates to CASRRLYEQYF.

The chain couples TRBV18 to TRBJ2-2, with 12 bases lining up with TRBD2. The CDR3 extends over 17 amino acids. With V trimmed by 3 bases and J by 4 bases, 6 bases remained unmatched. The germline V gene has CDR1 KGHSH and CDR2 LQKENI. The CDR3 nucleotides read TGTGCCAGCTCACCCGCCACTAGCGGGAGGACCACCGGGGAGCTGTTTTTT. Encoded protein: CASSPATSGRTTGELFF.

This chain links TRBV7-2 with TRBJ1-1; 7 positions agree with TRBD1. This CDR3 comprises 15 residues. The germline V gene has CDR1 SGHTA and CDR2 FQGNSA. Trimming cost V 6 bases and J 4 bases; bases outside gene matches: 11. The chain's CDR3 is CASSGGGTRSTEAFF. CDR3 bases: TGTGCCAGCAGTGGAGGGGGCACTAGATCCACTGAAGCTTTCTTT.

This clone has just one count. The chain employs TRBV28 and TRBJ2-7; D is unresolved. Trimming took 1 base from V and 7 from J, leaving 8 bases between them. Germline CDR1 MDHEN, CDR2 SYDVKM. The CDR3 contains 12 residues. CDR3 nucleotides: TGTGCCAGCAGTTTATCTGCCCGGGAGCAGTACTTC. Protein: CASSLSAREQYF.

V is TRBV28 and J is TRBJ2-1; 7 bases line up with TRBD1. Looked up from germline, CDR1 is MDHEN and CDR2 is SYDVKM. The trim removed 6 bases at V and 9 bases at J, leaving 17 bases unmatched. This CDR3 region has 16 residues. This CDR3 is CASRNRGGLAVGEQFF. The CDR3 DNA sequence: TGTGCCAGCAGAAACAGGGGCGGGCTAGCAGTAGGTGAGCAGTTCTTC. Full variable domain (outside the CDR3, taken from reference TRBV28 and TRBJ2-1): DVKVTQSSRYLVKRTGEKVFLECVQDMDHENMFWYRQDPGLGLRLIYFSYDVKMKEKGDIPEGYSVSREKKERFSLILESASTNQTSMYLCASRNRGGLAVGEQFFGPGTRLTVL.

The chain combines TRBV4-3 with TRBJ2-3; 7 bases are shared with TRBD2. The CDR3 covers 17 residues. The V segment lost 0 bases and the J segment 2 bases; nucleotides outside the gene matches: 8. Germline values: CDR1 LGHNA, CDR2 YSLEER. CDR3 coding DNA: TGCGCCAGCAGCCAAGATCATGCTAGCGGTCTCACAGATACGCAGTATTTT. It specifies CASSQDHASGLTDTQYF.

This clone showed up just a few times. CDR3 coding DNA: TGTGCCAGCAGCAAAGTCGGGGACCAAGAGACCCAGTACTTC. As protein: CASSKVGDQETQYF. The chain links TRBV21-1 to TRBJ2-5; the table's D call, TRBD2, was not checked against the DNA. TRBV21-1 is a documented pseudogene. CDR3 length equals 14 residues.

This chain joins TRBV19 and TRBJ2-7, with 11 bases fitting TRBD1. This CDR3 has 16 amino acids. Looked up from germline, CDR1 is LNHDA and CDR2 is SQIVND (reference sequence). V lost 5 bases, J lost 1 base, and 7 bases stayed unmatched. In nucleotides, the CDR3 is TGTGCCAGTAGTCGGGGCGGGACAGGGGGTTCCTACGAGCAGTACTTC. It translates to CASSRGGTGGSYEQYF.

The chain employs TRBV7-2 and TRBJ1-6; D is ambiguous. Germline V lookup: CDR1 SGHTA, CDR2 FQGNSA. Trimming shortened V by 1 base and J by 8 bases, and 15 bases separated the two germline ends. The CDR3 contains 16 residues. In nucleotides, the CDR3 is TGTGCCAGCAGCTTAGTGGGGAGAGGAAGAGATTCACCCCTCCACTTT. Protein: CASSLVGRGRDSPLHF.